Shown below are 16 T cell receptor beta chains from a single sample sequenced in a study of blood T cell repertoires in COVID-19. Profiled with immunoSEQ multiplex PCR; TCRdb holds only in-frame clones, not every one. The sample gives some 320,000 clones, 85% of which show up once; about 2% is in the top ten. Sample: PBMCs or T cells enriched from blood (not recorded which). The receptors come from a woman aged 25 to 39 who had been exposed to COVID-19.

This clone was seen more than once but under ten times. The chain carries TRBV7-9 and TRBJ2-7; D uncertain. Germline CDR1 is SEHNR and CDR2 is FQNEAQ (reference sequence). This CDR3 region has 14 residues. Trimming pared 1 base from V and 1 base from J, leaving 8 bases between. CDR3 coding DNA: TGTGCCAGCAGCTTAGACTCAACGTCCTACGAGCAGTACTTC. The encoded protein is CASSLDSTSYEQYF.

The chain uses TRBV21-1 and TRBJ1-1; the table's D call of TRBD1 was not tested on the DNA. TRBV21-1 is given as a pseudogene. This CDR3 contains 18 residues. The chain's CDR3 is CASPKRSGTQLTNTEAFF. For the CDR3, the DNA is TGTGCCAGCCCCAAAAGGAGTGGGACACAACTTACGAACACTGAAGCTTTCTTT.

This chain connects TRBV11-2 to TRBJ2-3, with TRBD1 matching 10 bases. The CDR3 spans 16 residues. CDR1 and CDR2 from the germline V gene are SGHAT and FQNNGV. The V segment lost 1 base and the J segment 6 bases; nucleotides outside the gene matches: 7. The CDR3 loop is CASSLVDRGIFDTQYF. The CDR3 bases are TGTGCCAGCAGCTTAGTGGACAGGGGGATCTTCGATACGCAGTATTTT.

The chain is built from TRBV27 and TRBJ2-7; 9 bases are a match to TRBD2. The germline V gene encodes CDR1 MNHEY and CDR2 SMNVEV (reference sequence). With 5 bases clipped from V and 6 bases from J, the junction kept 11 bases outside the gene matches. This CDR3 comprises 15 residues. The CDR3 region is CASSRLGSGSFEQYF. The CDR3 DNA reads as TGTGCCAGCAGTCGCCTTGGTAGCGGGAGCTTCGAGCAGTACTTC.

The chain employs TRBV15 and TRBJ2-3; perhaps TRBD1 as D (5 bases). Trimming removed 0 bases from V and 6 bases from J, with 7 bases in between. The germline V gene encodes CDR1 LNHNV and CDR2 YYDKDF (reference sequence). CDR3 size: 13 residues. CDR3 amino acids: CATSRDKGDTQYF. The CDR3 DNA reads TGTGCCACCAGCAGAGATAAGGGGGATACGCAGTATTTT.

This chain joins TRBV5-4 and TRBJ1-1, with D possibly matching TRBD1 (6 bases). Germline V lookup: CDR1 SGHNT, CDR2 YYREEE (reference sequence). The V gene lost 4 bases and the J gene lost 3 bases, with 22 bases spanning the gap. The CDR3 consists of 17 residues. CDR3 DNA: TGTGCCAGCAGCGATACCGACAGGAATAGTAGAGACACTGAAGCTTTCTTT. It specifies CASSDTDRNSRDTEAFF.

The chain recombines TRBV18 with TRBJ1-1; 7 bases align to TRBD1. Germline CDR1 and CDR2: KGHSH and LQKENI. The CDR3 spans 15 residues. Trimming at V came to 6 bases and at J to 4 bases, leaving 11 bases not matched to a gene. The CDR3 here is CASSPSEGAVTEAFF. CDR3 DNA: TGTGCCAGCTCTCCAAGCGAGGGGGCTGTCACTGAAGCTTTCTTT.

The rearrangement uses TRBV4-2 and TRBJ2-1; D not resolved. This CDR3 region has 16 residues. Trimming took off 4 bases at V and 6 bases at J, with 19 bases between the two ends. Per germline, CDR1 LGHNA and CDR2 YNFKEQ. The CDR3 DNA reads TGTGCCAGCAGCCTATCAGCATTGAACGGAGCCAATGAGCAGTTCTTC. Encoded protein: CASSLSALNGANEQFF.

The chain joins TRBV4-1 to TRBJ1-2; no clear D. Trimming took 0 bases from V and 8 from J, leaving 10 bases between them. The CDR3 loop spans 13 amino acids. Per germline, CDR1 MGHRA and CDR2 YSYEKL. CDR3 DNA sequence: TGCGCCAGCAGCCAAGAAGAGGCTTTCGGCTACACCTTC. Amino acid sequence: CASSQEEAFGYTF.

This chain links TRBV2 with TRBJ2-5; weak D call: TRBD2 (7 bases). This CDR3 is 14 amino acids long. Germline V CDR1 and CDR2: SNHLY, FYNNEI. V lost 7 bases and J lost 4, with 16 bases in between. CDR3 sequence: CASNPQGGGETQYF. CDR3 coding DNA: TGTGCCAGCAACCCCCAAGGGGGGGGAGAGACCCAGTACTTC.

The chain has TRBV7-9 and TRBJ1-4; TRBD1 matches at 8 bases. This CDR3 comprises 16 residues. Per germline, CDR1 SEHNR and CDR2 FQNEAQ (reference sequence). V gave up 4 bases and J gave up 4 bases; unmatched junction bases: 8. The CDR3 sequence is CASSWHSGGGNEKLFF. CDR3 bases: TGTGCCAGCAGCTGGCACTCAGGGGGCGGTAATGAAAAACTGTTTTTT.

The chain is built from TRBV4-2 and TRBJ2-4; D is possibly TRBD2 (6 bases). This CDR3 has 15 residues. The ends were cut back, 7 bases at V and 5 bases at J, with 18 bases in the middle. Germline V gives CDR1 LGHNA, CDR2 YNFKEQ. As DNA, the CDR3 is TGTGCCAGCACCCATGGCTTGGCGGGGCAAAACATTCAGTACTTC. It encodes CASTHGLAGQNIQYF.

The CDR3 region is CAISRDRVNTGELFF. CDR3 sequence (DNA): TGTGCCATCAGCCGGGACAGGGTCAACACCGGGGAGCTGTTTTTT. The rearrangement joins TRBV10-3 to TRBJ2-2; 9 nucleotides align to TRBD1. The CDR3 consists of 15 residues. With V trimmed by 6 bases and J by 2 bases, 4 bases remained unmatched. Looked up from germline, CDR1 is ENHRY and CDR2 is SYGVKD.

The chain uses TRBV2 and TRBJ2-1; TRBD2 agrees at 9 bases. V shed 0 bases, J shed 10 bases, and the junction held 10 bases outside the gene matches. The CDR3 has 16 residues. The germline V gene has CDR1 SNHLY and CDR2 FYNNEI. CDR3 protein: CASSEALGTSKREQFF. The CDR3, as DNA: TGTGCCAGCAGTGAAGCGTTGGGGACTAGCAAACGAGAGCAGTTCTTC.

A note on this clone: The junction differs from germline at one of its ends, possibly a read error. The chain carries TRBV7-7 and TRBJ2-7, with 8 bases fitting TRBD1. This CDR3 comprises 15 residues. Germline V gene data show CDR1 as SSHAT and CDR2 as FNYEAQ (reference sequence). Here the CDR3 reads CASSQRTGQSYEQYF. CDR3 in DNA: TGTGCTAGCAGCCAAAGGACAGGGCAATCCTACGAGCAGTACTTC. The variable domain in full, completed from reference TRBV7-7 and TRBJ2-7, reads GAGVSQSPRYKVTKRGQDVTLRCDPISSHATLYWYQQALGQGPEFLTYFNYEAQPDKSGLPSDRFSAERPEGSISTLTIQRTEQRDSAMYRCASSQRTGQSYEQYFGPGTRLTVT.

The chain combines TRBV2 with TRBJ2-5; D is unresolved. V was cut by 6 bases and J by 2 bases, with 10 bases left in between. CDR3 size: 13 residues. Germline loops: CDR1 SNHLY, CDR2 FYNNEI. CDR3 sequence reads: CASSPTHQETQYF. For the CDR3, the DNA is TGTGCCAGCAGCCCGACACATCAAGAGACCCAGTACTTC. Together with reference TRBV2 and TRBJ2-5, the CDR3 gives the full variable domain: EPEVTQTPSHQVTQMGQEVILRCVPISNHLYFYWYRQILGQKVEFLVSFYNNEISEKSEIFDDQFSVERPDGSNFTLKIRSTKLEDSAMYFCASSPTHQETQYFGPGTRLLVL.